The next 20 T cell receptor beta chains were all read from a single sample in a study of OX40 agonist ivuxolimab in advanced cancers. The table came from immunoSEQ multiplex PCR; TCRdb's copy has only in-frame clones and leaves some out. The sample records fewer than 80,000 clones, 80% to 90% being singletons. Specimen: CD4+ or CD8+ T cells sorted from blood, collected in a trial of the OX40 agonist ivuxolimab. Receptor source: an adult with an advanced solid tumor such as melanoma, head and neck, liver or kidney cancer.

V and J are TRBV7-2 and TRBJ2-7, with D maybe TRBD2 (7 bases). This CDR3 comprises 15 residues. Trimming removed 0 bases from V and 3 bases from J, with 12 bases in between. The germline V gene encodes CDR1 SGHTA and CDR2 FQGNSA. The CDR3 loop is CASSLAEGGYYEQYF. In DNA form, the CDR3 reads TGTGCCAGCAGCTTAGCGGAGGGGGGGTACTACGAGCAGTACTTC.

The chain carries TRBV7-3 and TRBJ1-1; D is possibly TRBD1 (6 bases). Trimming took off 3 bases at V and 2 bases at J, with 10 bases between the two ends. The CDR3 sequence is 14 residues long. Germline V gene sequence: CDR1 SGHTA, CDR2 FQGTGA. CDR3 coding DNA: TGTGCCAGCAGCTTCGGCAGGGGAAACACTGAAGCTTTCTTT. Amino acid sequence: CASSFGRGNTEAFF.

This sequence joins TRBV7-2 and TRBJ2-4, with D maybe TRBD2 (6 bases). Trimming removed 1 base at V and 5 bases at J, with 18 bases between. CDR3 size: 17 residues. Germline-derived CDR1 and CDR2 are SGHTA and FQGNSA. This chain's CDR3 is CASSLVTSLGLQNIQYF. The DNA for the CDR3 is TGTGCCAGCAGCTTAGTCACTAGCCTGGGGCTCCAAAACATTCAGTACTTC.

The chain has TRBV5-6 and TRBJ1-2; D uncertain. The germline V gene has CDR1 SGHDT and CDR2 YYEEEE. There are 13 residues in the CDR3. Trimming took off 0 bases at V and 8 bases at J, with 11 bases between the two ends. In DNA form, the CDR3 reads TGTGCCAGCAGCTTGGCCGGGGTTCAAGGCTACACCTTC. This encodes CASSLAGVQGYTF.

The rearrangement uses TRBV7-9 and TRBJ2-7; D is ambiguous. The CDR3 has 14 amino acids. Germline V CDR1 and CDR2: SEHNR, FQNEAQ (reference sequence). Trimming left V 8 bases short and J 0 bases short, with 14 bases between. The CDR3 reads CASGPWQSSYEQYF. DNA of the CDR3: TGTGCCAGCGGGCCGTGGCAGTCCTCCTACGAGCAGTACTTC.

This clone was detected only a few times. The rearrangement links TRBV7-9 to TRBJ2-1, with D possibly matching TRBD2 (6 bases). Trimming took off 1 base at V and 9 bases at J, with 13 bases between the two ends. From germline, CDR1 is SEHNR and CDR2 FQNEAQ (reference sequence). The CDR3 has 14 amino acids. As DNA, the CDR3 is TGTGCCAGCAGCTTAGATGGAGGGAACAGTGAGCAGTTCTTC. Translated: CASSLDGGNSEQFF.

The chain carries TRBV30 and TRBJ2-7, with D uncertain. The CDR3 contains 11 residues. With 2 bases removed from V and 7 bases from J, the gap between germline ends came to 9 bases. CDR1 is GTSNPN and CDR2 is SVGIG in the germline V gene (reference sequence). The CDR3 here is CAWSPGGEQYF. CDR3 sequence (DNA): TGTGCCTGGAGTCCTGGTGGGGAGCAGTACTTC.

This clone has a single count. The CDR3 spells CASSSILNTEAFF. The CDR3 DNA follows: TGTGCCAGCAGTTCTATCCTGAACACTGAAGCTTTCTTT. The chain combines TRBV28 with TRBJ1-1; D not certain. The CDR3 runs 13 residues. The germline CDR1 and CDR2 sequences are MDHEN and SYDVKM. V lost 4 bases to trimming and J lost 0 bases, with 6 bases between them.

This chain joins TRBV7-9 and TRBJ1-4; D is perhaps TRBD1 (6 bases). The CDR3 length is 15 residues. V dropped 0 bases and J dropped 12 bases, with 17 bases sitting between them. Germline values: CDR1 SEHNR, CDR2 FQNEAQ (reference sequence). CDR3 sequence (DNA): TGTGCCAGCAGCTTAGCAGGGGGAGGTGGCTTGGAACTGTTTTTT. Translation: CASSLAGGGGLELFF.

This clone was counted a single time. The chain employs TRBV10-3 and TRBJ1-5, with D possibly being TRBD1 (5 bases). Deletions cut 9 bases from V and 6 bases from J, with 12 bases between. The germline gives CDR1 ENHRY, CDR2 SYGVKD. The length of the CDR3 is 12 residues. The CDR3 sequence: CAIQGIGQPQHF. The CDR3 DNA follows: TGTGCCATTCAGGGAATCGGTCAGCCCCAGCATTTT.

The chain joins TRBV30 to TRBJ2-5; the D gene could be TRBD1 or TRBD2 (5 bases each). Per germline, CDR1 GTSNPN and CDR2 SVGIG (reference sequence). V shed 0 bases and J shed 5 bases, with 10 bases lying between them. The CDR3 is made up of 13 amino acids. CDR3 bases: TGTGCCTGGAGTGTATCCAGGGACGAGACCCAGTACTTC. Amino acids: CAWSVSRDETQYF. Full variable domain (remainder filled in from reference TRBV30 and TRBJ2-5): SQTIHQWPATLVQPVGSPLSLECTVEGTSNPNLYWYRQAAGRGLQLLFYSVGIGQISSEVPQNLSASRPQDRQFILSSKKLLLSDSGFYLCAWSVSRDETQYFGPGTRLLVL.

The chain couples TRBV10-3 to TRBJ2-5; TRBD1 agrees at 7 bases. After removal of 4 bases from V and 9 bases from J, the junction contained 5 bases not matched to a gene. The CDR3 length is 12 residues. Per germline, CDR1 ENHRY and CDR2 SYGVKD. The CDR3 sequence is CAISGQGRAQYF. CDR3 in DNA: TGTGCCATCAGTGGACAGGGTAGGGCCCAGTACTTC.

This chain links TRBV7-6 with TRBJ1-3; unclear D gene. CDR3 length: 15 amino acids. Trimming shortened V by 1 base and J by 0 bases, and 7 bases separated the two germline ends. Germline CDR1 is SGHVS and CDR2 is FNYEAQ. The CDR3 loop is CASSLVGGSGNTIYF. CDR3 nucleotides: TGTGCCAGCAGCTTAGTAGGTGGCTCTGGAAACACCATATATTTT.

Only a few counts were recorded for this clone. V and J are TRBV4-1 and TRBJ2-7; 7 bases match TRBD1. From germline, CDR1 is MGHRA and CDR2 YSYEKL. This CDR3 is built from 19 residues. Losses at the gene ends were 2 bases for V and 0 bases for J; bases not matched to a gene: 16. For the CDR3, the DNA is TGCGCCAGCAGCCAAACCCTGATCCTGGGACAGATTTTCTCCTACGAGCAGTACTTC. Protein sequence: CASSQTLILGQIFSYEQYF.

V and J are TRBV18 and TRBJ2-1; no clear D. The V gene lost 5 bases and the J gene lost 4 bases, with 15 bases spanning the gap. The CDR3 has 15 amino acids. Germline V lookup: CDR1 KGHSH, CDR2 LQKENI. The CDR3 spells CASSVTVNGYNEQFF. Here the CDR3 DNA reads TGTGCCAGCTCAGTCACAGTGAATGGGTACAATGAGCAGTTCTTC.

This clone has only one observation. The chain combines TRBV5-6 with TRBJ1-5; D is unclear. Trimming pared 2 bases from V and 4 bases from J, leaving 7 bases between. Germline assignment: CDR1 SGHDT and CDR2 YYEEEE. The CDR3 extends over 13 amino acids. Here the CDR3 reads CASSFARNQPQHF. CDR3 in DNA: TGTGCCAGCAGCTTCGCTCGGAATCAGCCCCAGCATTTT.

The rearrangement uses TRBV2 and TRBJ1-2, with D unclear. There are 13 residues in the CDR3. CDR1 SNHLY and CDR2 FYNNEI come from the germline V gene. The germline V and J ends were trimmed by 3 bases and 8 bases, with 13 bases remaining between them. The CDR3 sequence is CASSEGPTRGYTF. The CDR3 nucleotides are TGTGCCAGCAGTGAGGGCCCTACAAGAGGCTACACCTTC. Full variable domain (outside the CDR3, taken from reference TRBV2 and TRBJ1-2): EPEVTQTPSHQVTQMGQEVILRCVPISNHLYFYWYRQILGQKVEFLVSFYNNEISEKSEIFDDQFSVERPDGSNFTLKIRSTKLEDSAMYFCASSEGPTRGYTFGSGTRLTVV.

This clone was seen a single time. V usage is TRBV2 and J usage is TRBJ1-4, with D perhaps TRBD1 (5 bases). Looked up from germline, CDR1 is SNHLY and CDR2 is FYNNEI. V shed 8 bases and J shed 0 bases, with 13 bases lying between them. The CDR3 has 15 residues. DNA of the CDR3: TGTGCCAGCCGGAGACAGCCTGCAACTAATGAAAAACTGTTTTTT. This sequence encodes CASRRQPATNEKLFF.

The chain has TRBV28 and TRBJ1-5; D perhaps matches TRBD1 (5 bases). Germline-derived CDR1 and CDR2 are MDHEN and SYDVKM. The CDR3 consists of 14 residues. The V and J ends lost 6 bases and 3 bases respectively, with 12 bases between them. In nucleotides, the CDR3 is TGTGCCAGCAGCCTGACAGTAGCCAATCAGCCCCAGCATTTT. It encodes CASSLTVANQPQHF. Full variable domain (rest looked up from reference TRBV28 and TRBJ1-5): DVKVTQSSRYLVKRTGEKVFLECVQDMDHENMFWYRQDPGLGLRLIYFSYDVKMKEKGDIPEGYSVSREKKERFSLILESASTNQTSMYLCASSLTVANQPQHFGDGTRLSIL.

This clone appeared a few times. This sequence joins TRBV28 and TRBJ2-7; D not certain. The germline CDR1 and CDR2 sequences are MDHEN and SYDVKM. The CDR3 totals 13 residues. V was pared by 8 bases and J by 4 bases, with 15 bases between. CDR3 nucleotide sequence: TGTGCCAGCCGAAACCCTGGCCTATACGAGCAGTACTTC. It translates to CASRNPGLYEQYF.